A single sample is the source of the 30 T cell receptor beta chains below, sequenced in a study of cytomegalovirus exposure and HLA in healthy donors. Profiled with immunoSEQ multiplex PCR; TCRdb holds only in-frame clones, not every one. The sample contains 250,000 to 300,000 clones, 80% to 90% of which appear only once. The specimen was PBMCs. Receptors were obtained from a woman in her late teens or twenties in good health and CMV-seronegative.

The chain has TRBV6-1 and TRBJ1-2, with a tentative D call TRBD1 (6 bases). The germline V gene encodes CDR1 MNHNS and CDR2 SASEGT. V lost 4 bases and J lost 7, with 10 bases in between. CDR3 length: 12 amino acids. In nucleotides, the CDR3 is TGTGCCAGCAGTGGGACAGTAACTGGCTACACCTTC. Translating it yields CASSGTVTGYTF.

CDR3 coding DNA: TGTGCCAGCAGTGAGGGAAGACAGGGCAACAGCTATGGCTACACCTTC. This sequence encodes CASSEGRQGNSYGYTF. The chain uses TRBV6-4 and TRBJ1-2; 7 nucleotides match TRBD1. Germline V gene lookup returns CDR1 MRHNA and CDR2 SNTAGT. The length of the CDR3 is 16 residues. The trim removed 3 bases at V and 4 bases at J, leaving 11 bases unmatched.

This chain uses TRBV4-1 with TRBJ2-7; perhaps TRBD2 as D (5 bases). The V gene's germline CDR1 is MGHRA and CDR2 YSYEKL. The CDR3 sequence is 14 residues long. Trimming pared 0 bases from V and 3 bases from J, leaving 9 bases between. The CDR3 loop reads CASSQDIGGYEQYF. CDR3 nucleotide sequence: TGCGCCAGCAGCCAAGATATCGGAGGCTACGAGCAGTACTTC.

The chain combines TRBV18 with TRBJ2-7, with D possibly being TRBD2 (6 bases). V lost 3 bases, J lost 4 bases, and 10 bases lay in between. CDR1 and CDR2 from the germline V gene are KGHSH and LQKENI. This CDR3 is built from 13 residues. This CDR3 reads CASSPPGGYEQYF. The CDR3 coding sequence is TGTGCCAGCTCACCCCCCGGGGGTTACGAGCAGTACTTC.

The chain recombines TRBV5-8 with TRBJ1-2; D remains ambiguous. The CDR3 consists of 14 residues. Germline V gives CDR1 SGHTS, CDR2 YDEGEE. Trimming shortened V by 0 bases and J by 4 bases, and 10 bases separated the two germline ends. CDR3 bases: TGTGCCAGCAGCTTGGCTCACATACCCTATGGCTACACCTTC. Translation gives CASSLAHIPYGYTF. The full variable domain, rest sourced from reference TRBV5-8 and TRBJ1-2, is EAGVTQSPTHLIKTRGQQATLRCSPISGHTSVYWYQQALGLGLQFLLWYDEGEERNRGNFPPRFSGRQFPNYSSELNVNALELEDSALYLCASSLAHIPYGYTFGSGTRLTVV.

The CDR3 bases are TGTGCCAGCAGGACAGAACCGATCACAGATACGCAGTATTTT. Translation gives CASRTEPITDTQYF. J is TRBJ2-3 and V is TRBV6-5; TRBD1 might be the D (5 bases). Between the trimmed V and J ends, which lost 6 bases and 2 bases, there was a span of 12 bases. The CDR3 loop spans 14 amino acids. The germline V gene encodes CDR1 MNHEY and CDR2 SVGAGI.

The chain uses TRBV6-6 and TRBJ2-3, with 10 nucleotides matching TRBD1. This CDR3 spans 15 amino acids. J lost 2 bases, V lost 8 bases, and 7 bases had no gene match. Looked up from germline, CDR1 is MNHNY and CDR2 is SVGAGI (reference sequence). CDR3 region: CASPPGQGFTDTQYF. The CDR3 coding sequence is TGTGCCAGCCCACCGGGACAGGGGTTCACAGATACGCAGTATTTT.

The chain is built from TRBV6-8 and TRBJ2-3; a possible D gene is TRBD2 (5 bases). V was trimmed by 8 bases and J by 5 bases, leaving 14 bases between them. This CDR3 is built from 13 residues. The germline V gene has CDR1 MNHGY and CDR2 SAAAGT. DNA of the CDR3: TGTGCCAGCTCAGGACCCGAGGGAGATACGCAGTATTTT. This codes for CASSGPEGDTQYF.

This clone has only one observation. In DNA, the CDR3 is TGTGCCAGCAGCTTGGCCGGGACAGGACTGTGGCCCCAGCATTTT. It codes for CASSLAGTGLWPQHF. The J gene is TRBJ1-5, the V gene TRBV5-6; TRBD1 agrees at 8 bases. Germline V CDR1 and CDR2: SGHDT, YYEEEE. Trimming at V came to 0 bases and at J to 9 bases, leaving 8 bases not matched to a gene. The CDR3 runs 15 residues.

The chain employs TRBV6-5 and TRBJ1-5; 7 bases fit TRBD1. V gave up 6 bases and J gave up 3 bases; unmatched junction bases: 5. The germline V gene has CDR1 MNHEY and CDR2 SVGAGI. This CDR3 spans 14 amino acids. The CDR3 sequence: CASSTEGANQPQHF. Written as DNA, the CDR3 is TGTGCCAGCAGCACTGAGGGGGCCAATCAGCCCCAGCATTTT.

The rearrangement joins TRBV7-8 to TRBJ1-4; D is unclear. V was trimmed by 7 bases and J by 3 bases, leaving 15 bases between them. The CDR3 is 15 residues long. Germline V gene data show CDR1 as SGHVS and CDR2 as FQNEAQ. The CDR3 loop reads CASTQRRTPNEKLFF. The DNA for the CDR3 is TGTGCCAGCACCCAGCGGCGGACCCCTAATGAAAAACTGTTTTTT.

The chain employs TRBV6-5 and TRBJ2-5; D may be TRBD1 (6 bases). Per germline, CDR1 MNHEY and CDR2 SVGAGI. The CDR3 spans 14 residues. Trimming cost V 7 bases and J 1 base, with 13 bases left between them. Written as DNA, the CDR3 is TGTGCCAGCACCAAAACAGGGATCCAAGAGACCCAGTACTTC. Translating it yields CASTKTGIQETQYF.

The V call is TRBV6-5, the J call TRBJ1-6; D gene ambiguous. V was trimmed by 2 bases and J by 6 bases, leaving 5 bases between them. This CDR3 is built from 13 residues. Looked up from germline, CDR1 is MNHEY and CDR2 is SVGAGI. CDR3 residues: CASSYQRNSPLHF. In DNA form, the CDR3 reads TGTGCCAGCAGTTACCAGCGTAATTCACCCCTCCACTTT.

This clone was seen once. The chain joins TRBV5-1 to TRBJ2-3, with TRBD1 matching over 9 bases. V lost 4 bases and J lost 5; bases outside the gene matches: 8. The CDR3 extends over 15 amino acids. Germline V gene lookup returns CDR1 SGHRS and CDR2 YFSETQ. The CDR3 DNA follows: TGCGCCAGCAGCCTATCTGGGACAGGGAGAGATACGCAGTATTTT. Translating gives CASSLSGTGRDTQYF.

The chain links TRBV11-2 to TRBJ2-7; unclear D gene. The CDR3 is 13 residues long. Germline-derived CDR1 and CDR2 are SGHAT and FQNNGV. Deletions cut 3 bases from V and 3 bases from J, with 9 bases between. The CDR3 here is CASSFEKDYEQYF. The CDR3 coding sequence is TGTGCCAGCAGCTTTGAGAAAGACTACGAGCAGTACTTC.

V and J are TRBV27 and TRBJ2-6; D is unresolved. This CDR3 region has 15 residues. Trimming removed 6 bases from V and 0 bases from J, with 9 bases in between. The germline CDR1 and CDR2 sequences are MNHEY and SMNVEV (reference sequence). CDR3 nucleotides: TGTGCCAGCAGACCTACCCACTCTGGGGCCAACGTCCTGACTTTC. Protein sequence: CASRPTHSGANVLTF.

The chain is built from TRBV7-6 and TRBJ1-3; D possibly corresponds to TRBD1 (6 bases). The germline V and J ends were trimmed by 5 bases and 3 bases, with 14 bases remaining between them. This CDR3 is 15 amino acids long. Germline V CDR1 and CDR2: SGHVS, FNYEAQ. The CDR3 loop is CASSPGQISGNTIYF. The CDR3, as DNA: TGTGCCAGCAGCCCCGGACAGATAAGTGGAAACACCATATATTTT. The complete variable domain, with remaining parts taken from reference TRBV7-6 and TRBJ1-3, reads GAGVSQSPRYKVTKRGQDVALRCDPISGHVSLYWYRQALGQGPEFLTYFNYEAQQDKSGLPNDRFSAERPEGSISTLTIQRTEQRDSAMYRCASSPGQISGNTIYFGEGSWLTVV.

The chain uses TRBV28 and TRBJ2-3; D might be TRBD1 (6 bases). The CDR3 consists of 14 residues. Germline CDR1 is MDHEN and CDR2 is SYDVKM. The V end was cut by 2 bases, the J end by 4 bases, with 10 bases between. In nucleotides, the CDR3 is TGTGCCAGCAGTTTAGAGGGGGAATCAGATACGCAGTATTTT. Protein product: CASSLEGESDTQYF.

As regards this clone: A read error may account for a junction end that differs from germline. This chain uses TRBV7-7 with TRBJ2-1, with a possible D match to TRBD2 (5 bases). CDR1 and CDR2 from the germline V gene are SSHAT and FNYEAQ (reference sequence). The CDR3 contains 14 residues. CDR3 coding DNA: TGTGCTAGCAGCCCCGGTCGCGGGTACAATGAGCAGTTCTTC. Translation: CASSPGRGYNEQFF. The full variable domain, in which reference TRBV7-7 and TRBJ2-1 provide the parts outside the CDR3, is GAGVSQSPRYKVTKRGQDVTLRCDPISSHATLYWYQQALGQGPEFLTYFNYEAQPDKSGLPSDRFSAERPEGSISTLTIQRTEQRDSAMYRCASSPGRGYNEQFFGPGTRLTVL.

The chain links TRBV5-1 to TRBJ2-3, with 12 bases matching TRBD2. Losses at the gene ends were 4 bases for V and 6 bases for J; bases not matched to a gene: 9. Germline CDR1 SGHRS, CDR2 YFSETQ. The CDR3 sequence is 16 residues long. The DNA of the CDR3 is TGCGCCAGCAGCACGAGGACTAGCGGGAATCTCGATACGCAGTATTTT. This translates into CASSTRTSGNLDTQYF.

The genes are TRBV7-2 and TRBJ1-4, with D possibly matching TRBD1 (5 bases). Trimming took 5 bases from V and 4 from J, leaving 14 bases between them. Germline assignment: CDR1 SGHTA and CDR2 FQGNSA. The CDR3 has 15 residues. The CDR3 is CASSPIGGGNEKLFF. The CDR3 DNA sequence: TGTGCCAGCAGCCCCATCGGGGGAGGTAATGAAAAACTGTTTTTT.

This clone was observed once. The chain is built from TRBV25-1 and TRBJ2-7, with a weak D call TRBD1 (5 bases). CDR1 and CDR2 (germline): MGHDK, SYGVNS. V lost 5 bases to trimming and J lost 7 bases, with 21 bases between them. The CDR3 is made up of 15 amino acids. Written as DNA, the CDR3 is TGTGCCAGCAGTAGAGGTGGGGCAGGAGCTAAGGAGCAGTACTTC. Translation: CASSRGGAGAKEQYF.

The chain recombines TRBV4-3 with TRBJ1-2, with 7 bases that match TRBD1. The CDR3 spans 16 residues. Looked up from germline, CDR1 is LGHNA and CDR2 is YSLEER. The V segment lost 0 bases and the J segment 7 bases; nucleotides outside the gene matches: 11. CDR3 amino acids: CASSQDRVGGVSGYTF. The CDR3 nucleotides are TGCGCCAGCAGCCAAGATAGGGTAGGGGGCGTTAGTGGCTACACCTTC.

The count of this clone is one. The rearrangement links TRBV6-1 to TRBJ2-7; D is uncertain. There are 13 residues in the CDR3. Germline loops: CDR1 MNHNS, CDR2 SASEGT. V dropped 0 bases and J dropped 4 bases, with 7 bases sitting between them. CDR3 DNA: TGTGCCAGCAGTGAAGCGCGGCCTTACGAGCAGTACTTC. Its translation is CASSEARPYEQYF.

This chain links TRBV19 with TRBJ1-2, with D possibly matching TRBD1 (5 bases). CDR3 size: 13 residues. V was pared by 4 bases and J by 3 bases, with 9 bases between. The germline CDR1 and CDR2 sequences are LNHDA and SQIVND (reference sequence). CDR3 in amino acids: CASSTQGDYGYTF. In nucleotides, the CDR3 is TGTGCCAGTAGTACGCAGGGCGACTATGGCTACACCTTC.

The chain combines TRBV19 with TRBJ2-7, with 8 bases fitting TRBD2. The CDR3 spans 15 residues. V shed 2 bases, J shed 7 bases, and the junction held 10 bases outside the gene matches. Germline values: CDR1 LNHDA, CDR2 SQIVND (reference sequence). CDR3 DNA: TGTGCCAGTAGTATAATCGCTAGCGGGTTGGGTGAGCAGTACTTC. This codes for CASSIIASGLGEQYF.

A note on this clone: The same CDR3 is also encoded by other DNA sequences in this sample. The rearrangement joins TRBV5-4 to TRBJ2-7; 8 bases align to TRBD1. The length of the CDR3 is 14 residues. CDR1 is SGHNT, CDR2 YYREEE, per germline (reference sequence). After removal of 0 bases from V and 4 bases from J, the junction contained 3 bases not matched to a gene. The DNA for the CDR3 is TGTGCCAGCAGCTTGGGCCAGGGGGCTTACGAGCAGTACTTC. Its protein is CASSLGQGAYEQYF.

This chain uses TRBV9 with TRBJ2-7; maybe TRBD1 (5 bases). Germline values: CDR1 SGDLS, CDR2 YYNGEE. The CDR3 has 14 residues. V shed 0 bases and J shed 6 bases, with 13 bases lying between them. CDR3 protein: CASSVETAAREQYF. The CDR3 nucleotides are TGTGCCAGCAGCGTAGAGACAGCCGCCCGCGAGCAGTACTTC.

This clone has only one observation. V usage is TRBV7-9 and J usage is TRBJ2-2; 11 nucleotides line up with TRBD1. This CDR3 has 15 residues. V lost 6 bases to trimming and J lost 6 bases; unmatched junction nucleotides: 6. CDR1 and CDR2 (germline): SEHNR, FQNEAQ (reference sequence). As DNA, the CDR3 is TGTGCCAGCAGTACCTCGGGACAGGGGGCCGGGGAGCTGTTTTTT. The encoded protein is CASSTSGQGAGELFF.

The V gene is TRBV9, the J gene TRBJ2-2, with D unresolved. Germline V CDR1 and CDR2: SGDLS, YYNGEE. V was shortened by 2 bases and J by 6 bases, with 5 bases between the two germline ends. The CDR3 contains 12 residues. CDR3 sequence reads: CASSVGPGELFF. The CDR3 DNA is TGTGCCAGCAGCGTCGGTCCCGGGGAGCTGTTTTTT. Complete variable domain (other parts from reference TRBV9 and TRBJ2-2): DSGVTQTPKHLITATGQRVTLRCSPRSGDLSVYWYQQSLDQGLQFLIQYYNGEERAKGNILERFSAQQFPDLHSELNLSSLELGDSALYFCASSVGPGELFFGEGSRLTVL.